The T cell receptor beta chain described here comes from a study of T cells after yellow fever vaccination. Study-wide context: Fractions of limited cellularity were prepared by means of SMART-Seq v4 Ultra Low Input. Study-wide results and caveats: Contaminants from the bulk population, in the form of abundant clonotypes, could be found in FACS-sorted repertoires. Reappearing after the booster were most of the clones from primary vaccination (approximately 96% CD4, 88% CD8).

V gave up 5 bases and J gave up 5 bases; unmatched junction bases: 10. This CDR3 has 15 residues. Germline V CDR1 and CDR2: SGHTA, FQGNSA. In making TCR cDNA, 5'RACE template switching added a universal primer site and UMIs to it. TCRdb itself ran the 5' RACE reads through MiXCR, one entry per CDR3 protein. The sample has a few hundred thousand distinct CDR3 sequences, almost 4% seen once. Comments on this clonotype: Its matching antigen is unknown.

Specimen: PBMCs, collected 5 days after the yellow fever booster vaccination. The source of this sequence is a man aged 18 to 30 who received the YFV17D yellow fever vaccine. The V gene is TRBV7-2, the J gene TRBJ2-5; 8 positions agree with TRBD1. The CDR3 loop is CASSPGGTGRETQYF. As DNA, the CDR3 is TGTGCCAGCAGCCCCGGAGGGACAGGTCGGGAGACCCAGTACTTC.